A selection of T cell receptor beta chains follows, all from one sample in a study of T cells in Graves' hyperthyroidism and ophthalmopathy. From the multiplex PCR reads, TCRdb called clonotypes with MiXCR, one entry per CDR3 protein. Of about 360,000 distinct CDR3 sequences in the sample, around 14% were seen once. What was sequenced was blood. Every receptor here comes from a woman younger than 35 with Graves' hyperthyroidism. CDR3s include the opening cysteine and the closing phenylalanine or tryptophan. D genes are given only for firm matches. Clone size appears in some rows only: once, few, many, or a class for an expanded clone.

size: NA
J: TRBJ1-2
D: TRBD1
V: TRBV19
DNA: TGTGCCAGTAACATAACCGGGACAGGGGATGGCTACACCTTC
CDR3: CASNITGTGDGYTF

size: many
J: TRBJ2-1
D: NA
V: TRBV30
DNA: TGTGCCTGGAGTGTATTGGGGGCAGGACGAGTTGAGCAGTTCTTC
CDR3: CAWSVLGAGRVEQFF

size: many
J: TRBJ2-7
D: TRBD1
V: TRBV20-1
DNA: TGCAGTGCTTCAGTTGCCGGGACAGGGAGCTCCTACGAGCAGTACTTC
CDR3: CSASVAGTGSSYEQYF

size: many
J: TRBJ2-3
D: TRBD2
V: TRBV7-2
DNA: TGTGCCAGCAGCTTATACACGGCGGGAGAGGATACGCAGTATTTT
CDR3: CASSLYTAGEDTQYF

size: many
J: TRBJ1-5
D: NA
V: TRBV28
DNA: TGTGCCAGCAGTTATATCTTCGACAGAAGCAATCAGCCCCAGCATTTT
CDR3: CASSYIFDRSNQPQHF

size: NA
J: TRBJ2-5
D: TRBD1
V: TRBV9
DNA: TGTGCCAGCAGCGTAGCTGACAGGGGCGGGGAGACCCAGTACTTC
CDR3: CASSVADRGGETQYF

size: many
J: TRBJ2-5
D: TRBD2
V: TRBV24-1
DNA: TGTGCCACCAGTGAGGTCGGGGGGATCGACAGCCTGGAGACCCAGTACTTC
CDR3: CATSEVGGIDSLETQYF

size: NA
J: TRBJ2-5
D: TRBD2
V: TRBV14
DNA: TGTGCCAGCAGCCAAAAGACTAGCGGGAGGGCCGGGGGAGAGACCCAGTACTTC
CDR3: CASSQKTSGRAGGETQYF

size: few
J: TRBJ2-2
D: TRBD2
V: TRBV3-1
DNA: TGTGCCAGCAGCCGTTCACCGGGACTAGCGGGGGGAAACACCGGGGAGCTGTTGTTT
CDR3: CASSRSPGLAGGNTGELLF

size: NA
J: TRBJ1-1
D: NA
V: TRBV20-1
DNA: TGCAGTGCCAGTACAGGGACCGCCAACACTGAAGCTTTCTTT
CDR3: CSASTGTANTEAFF

size: few
J: TRBJ1-3
D: NA
V: TRBV5-8
DNA: TGTGCCAGCAGACCCGAGAAGGGACGAAGCTCTGGAAACACCATATATTTT
CDR3: CASRPEKGRSSGNTIYF

size: many
J: TRBJ1-2
D: TRBD1
V: TRBV9
DNA: TGTGCCAGCAGCGTAGCTCAGGGACAGACGCACTATGGCTACACCTTC
CDR3: CASSVAQGQTHYGYTF

size: NA
J: TRBJ2-7
D: NA
V: TRBV5-4
DNA: TGTGCCAGCAGCCCCCCAGGGGCGTACTCCTACGAGCAGTACTTC
CDR3: CASSPPGAYSYEQYF

size: NA
J: TRBJ2-3
D: NA
V: TRBV7-9
DNA: TGTGCCAGCAGCCCGGGCGGCGGGGGCTTCGGAAGGGTAGATACGCAGTATTTT
CDR3: CASSPGGGGFGRVDTQYF

size: many
J: TRBJ1-1
D: NA
V: TRBV7-3
DNA: TGTGCCAGCAGCTTAAACTCAGATCGGGGGACTGAAGCTTTCTTT
CDR3: CASSLNSDRGTEAFF

size: many
J: TRBJ2-5
D: TRBD1
V: TRBV20-1
DNA: TGCAGTGCTAAATGGACAGGAACCCAAGAGACCCAGTACTTC
CDR3: CSAKWTGTQETQYF

size: many
J: TRBJ2-3
D: TRBD1
V: TRBV29-1
DNA: TGCAGCGTTGGAGGAGACAGGGGCGTGTTTCGCACAGATACGCAGTATTTT
CDR3: CSVGGDRGVFRTDTQYF

size: NA
J: TRBJ1-2
D: NA
V: TRBV19
DNA: TGTGCCAGTAGAACAGGAAACGATGGCTACACCTTC
CDR3: CASRTGNDGYTF

size: many
J: TRBJ2-7
D: TRBD1
V: TRBV20-1
DNA: TGCAGTGCAGCCCCGGACAGGGAGACCTACGAGCAGTACTTC
CDR3: CSAAPDRETYEQYF

size: many
J: TRBJ2-7
D: NA
V: TRBV7-2
DNA: TGTGCCAGCAGCCCAAGCCGGTGGGGGTCCTACGAGCAGTACTTC
CDR3: CASSPSRWGSYEQYF

size: many
J: TRBJ2-1
D: TRBD2
V: TRBV20-1
DNA: TGCAGTGCTGCGACTAGCGGGGCTTACAATGAGCAGTTCTTC
CDR3: CSAATSGAYNEQFF

size: many
J: TRBJ2-1
D: TRBD1
V: TRBV27
DNA: TGTGCCAGCAGTCAAGGGACAGGGCTTCGGAATGAGCAGTTCTTC
CDR3: CASSQGTGLRNEQFF

size: many
J: TRBJ1-6
D: NA
V: TRBV5-6
DNA: TGTGCCAGCAGCTTGGGAGGGTTCACGAATTCACCCCTCCACTTT
CDR3: CASSLGGFTNSPLHF

size: many
J: TRBJ2-3
D: NA
V: TRBV13
DNA: TGTGCCAGCAGCTTACAGGGGTACCCCCTCACAGATACGCAGTATTTT
CDR3: CASSLQGYPLTDTQYF

size: NA
J: TRBJ2-1
D: TRBD2
V: TRBV3-1
DNA: TGTGCCAGCAGCCTTTTAGCGGGGGAGGATGAGCAGTTCTTC
CDR3: CASSLLAGEDEQFF

size: many
J: TRBJ2-7
D: NA
V: TRBV7-2
DNA: TGTGCCAGCAGCTTAGGCAGGGCCTACGAGCAGTACTTC
CDR3: CASSLGRAYEQYF

size: many
J: TRBJ2-7
D: NA
V: TRBV30
DNA: TGTGCCTGGAGTGGACTTAAGGGTCTCGGCGAGCAGTACTTC
CDR3: CAWSGLKGLGEQYF